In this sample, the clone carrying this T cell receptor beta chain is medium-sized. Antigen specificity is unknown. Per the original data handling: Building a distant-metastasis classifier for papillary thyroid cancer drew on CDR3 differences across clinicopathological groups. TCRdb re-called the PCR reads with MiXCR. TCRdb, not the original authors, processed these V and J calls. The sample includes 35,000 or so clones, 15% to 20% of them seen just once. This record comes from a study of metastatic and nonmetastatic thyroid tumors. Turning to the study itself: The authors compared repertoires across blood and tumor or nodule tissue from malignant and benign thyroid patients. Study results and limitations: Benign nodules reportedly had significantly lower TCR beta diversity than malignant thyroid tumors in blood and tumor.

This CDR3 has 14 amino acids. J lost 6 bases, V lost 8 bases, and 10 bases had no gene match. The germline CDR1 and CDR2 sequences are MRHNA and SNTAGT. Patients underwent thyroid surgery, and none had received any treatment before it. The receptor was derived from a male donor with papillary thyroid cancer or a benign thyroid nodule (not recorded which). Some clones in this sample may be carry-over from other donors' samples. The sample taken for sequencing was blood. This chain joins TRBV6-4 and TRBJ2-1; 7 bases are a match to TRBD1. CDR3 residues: CASGQGVGGNEQFF. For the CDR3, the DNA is TGTGCCAGCGGGCAGGGGGTAGGGGGCAATGAGCAGTTCTTC.